This TCR beta chain emerged from a study of blood T cell repertoires in COVID-19. Study processing details: How many nucleated cells were present was estimated from reference gene primer amplification. Here immunoSEQ multiplex PCR was the method, and the copy in TCRdb shows in-frame clones only, minus some. That table supplies the V and J calls and clone size; D and trimming were determined from the DNA. The sample shows under 250,000 clones, about 87% of them seen only once. The age range of participants was about 18 to 100 years, with residence in approximately 25 US areas. Cohorts were assigned according to the clinical history that participants reported. Participants in the exposed group had met a COVID-19 case in the 2 weeks before joining the study. There are 16 residues in the CDR3. Germline-derived CDR1 and CDR2 are SGHTA and FQGNSA. V gave up 4 bases and J gave up 0 bases, with 13 bases separating them.

The sequencing sample was made of PBMCs or T cells enriched from blood (not recorded which). The rearrangement links TRBV7-2 to TRBJ1-3; D remains ambiguous. The receptor's source is a woman aged 40-49 years who had been exposed to COVID-19. Here the CDR3 reads CASSSQAGSSGNTIYF. Written as DNA, the CDR3 is TGTGCCAGCAGCTCCCAAGCGGGTAGCTCTGGAAACACCATATATTTT. The whole variable domain, remainder taken from reference TRBV7-2 and TRBJ1-3, is GAGVSQSPSNKVTEKGKDVELRCDPISGHTALYWYRQSLGQGLEFLIYFQGNSAPDKSGLPSDRFSAERTGGSVSTLTIQRTQQEDSAVYLCASSSQAGSSGNTIYFGEGSWLTVV.